The 21 T cell receptor beta chains in this list originate from one sample, sequenced in a study of response to subunit inactivated influenza vaccine (dated by TCRdb to 2017 to 2018). Libraries were built with RT-PCR. Sequencing relied on an Illumina HiSeq 2500. In-frame beta chains were kept once TCRdb had trimmed the public reads at Q25 with fastp and called clones with MiXCR. Rows matching on CDR3 protein sequence are summarized as one entry with the most common DNA and genes. In all, the sample holds roughly 700,000 distinct CDR3 sequences, and about 15% of those were seen once. The leading ten clones occupy roughly 6.4% of the sample. Sequencing was performed on PBMCs from blood, taken approximately 15 days before vaccination. These receptors originate from a man over 45 who received an inactivated influenza vaccine. Donor details come from another sample of the same person, matched by shared clones.

This clonotype was recorded a few times. V is TRBV29-1 and J is TRBJ2-3, with D tentatively TRBD1 (5 bases). Trimming took 4 bases from V and 0 from J, leaving 11 bases between them. The CDR3 has 14 amino acids. Germline V gene sequence: CDR1 SQVTM, CDR2 ANQGSEA. The CDR3 nucleotides are TGCAGCGTTGCCGTAGGACAAAGCACAGATACGCAGTATTTT. Translated: CSVAVGQSTDTQYF.

This clonotype was seen only a few times. The chain employs TRBV4-3 and TRBJ2-2, with D perhaps matching TRBD2 (6 bases). The CDR3 is 17 residues long. The germline CDR1 and CDR2 sequences are LGHNA and YSLEER. Trimming pared 1 base from V and 1 base from J, leaving 13 bases between. The CDR3 region is CASSQVRDSGNTGELFF. In DNA form, the CDR3 reads TGCGCCAGCAGCCAAGTTCGGGACTCAGGGAACACCGGGGAGCTGTTTTTT.

This clonotype was observed a handful of times. J is TRBJ1-1 and V is TRBV7-9; 8 bases line up with TRBD1. In germline, CDR1 is SEHNR, CDR2 FQNEAQ (reference sequence). The CDR3 runs to 16 residues. With 3 bases clipped from V and 5 bases from J, the junction kept 11 bases outside the gene matches. The CDR3 sequence is CASSLGTGGKGTEAFF. CDR3 nucleotides: TGTGCCAGCAGCTTGGGGACAGGCGGGAAGGGGACTGAAGCTTTCTTT.

The chain recombines TRBV20-1 with TRBJ2-1; the match to TRBD1 covers 8 bases. The CDR3 runs to 16 residues. V was pared by 3 bases and J by 3 bases, with 10 bases of the junction left unmatched. Per the germline V gene, CDR1 is DFQATT and CDR2 is SNEGSKA (reference sequence). CDR3 sequence: CSARDRESLYYNEQFF. Written as DNA, the CDR3 is TGCAGTGCTAGGGACAGGGAGTCCCTTTACTACAATGAGCAGTTCTTC.

This clonotype was counted at least ten times. This chain links TRBV5-1 with TRBJ2-2; D may be TRBD1 or TRBD2 (7 bases each). V dropped 4 bases and J dropped 0 bases, with 13 bases sitting between them. Germline V CDR1 and CDR2: SGHRS, YFSETQ. The CDR3 loop spans 16 amino acids. The CDR3 DNA sequence: TGCGCCAGCAGCCTACAGGGGACTACGAACACCGGGGAGCTGTTTTTT. Translation gives CASSLQGTTNTGELFF. The full variable domain, in which reference TRBV5-1 and TRBJ2-2 provide the parts outside the CDR3, is KAGVTQTPRYLIKTRGQQVTLSCSPISGHRSVSWYQQTPGQGLQFLFEYFSETQRNKGNFPGRFSGRQFSNSRSEMNVSTLELGDSALYLCASSLQGTTNTGELFFGEGSRLTVL.

This clonotype was detected many times. The gene calls are TRBV12-3 or TRBV12-4 and TRBJ2-7; the D call may be TRBD1 or TRBD2 (5 bases each). Deletions cut 3 bases from V and 6 bases from J, with 15 bases between. The CDR3 is made up of 14 amino acids. The CDR3 sequence: CASSFEGPPAEQYF. CDR3 nucleotide sequence: TGTGCCAGCAGTTTCGAGGGGCCCCCCGCCGAGCAGTACTTC.

The sample holds many counts of this clonotype. V gene TRBV5-1 combines with J gene TRBJ2-5; the D is unclear. V lost 5 bases to trimming and J lost 4 bases, with 6 bases between them. Germline values: CDR1 SGHRS, CDR2 YFSETQ. CDR3 length equals 11 residues. The CDR3 nucleotides read TGCGCCAGCAGAAATGGAGAGACCCAGTACTTC. This gives the protein CASRNGETQYF.

This clonotype occurred a few times. The chain combines TRBV5-1 with TRBJ2-1; D remains unclear. The germline gives CDR1 SGHRS, CDR2 YFSETQ. Trimming took 0 bases from V and 7 from J, leaving 8 bases between them. The CDR3 covers 13 residues. The CDR3 nucleotides are TGCGCCAGCAGCTTGGCGTCCGCGAATGAGCAGTTCTTC. Protein product: CASSLASANEQFF.

This clonotype was counted a few times. J is TRBJ2-3 and V is TRBV7-2; perhaps D is TRBD1 or TRBD2 (5 bases each). Germline-derived CDR1 and CDR2 are SGHTA and FQGNSA. The ends were cut back, 1 base at V and 4 bases at J, with 15 bases in the middle. The CDR3 has 16 residues. In DNA form, the CDR3 reads TGTGCCAGCAGCTTAGTGGGCAATTTGGGGGCAGATACGCAGTATTTT. Translated, it gives CASSLVGNLGADTQYF.

This clonotype was seen once. This chain uses TRBV30 with TRBJ2-7; TRBD1 aligns across 8 bases. The CDR3 is made up of 14 amino acids. Per germline, CDR1 GTSNPN and CDR2 SVGIG (reference sequence). The V and J ends lost 3 bases and 3 bases, in that order; junction bases with no gene match: 7. This CDR3 is CAWSRETGVYEQYF. CDR3 DNA: TGTGCCTGGAGCAGAGAGACAGGGGTCTACGAGCAGTACTTC. Variable domain in full (rest from reference TRBV30 and TRBJ2-7): SQTIHQWPATLVQPVGSPLSLECTVEGTSNPNLYWYRQAAGRGLQLLFYSVGIGQISSEVPQNLSASRPQDRQFILSSKKLLLSDSGFYLCAWSRETGVYEQYFGPGTRLTVT.

This clonotype was seen ten or more times. The gene calls are TRBV4-1 and TRBJ2-7, with a weak D call TRBD1 (7 bases). V lost 4 bases to trimming and J lost 3 bases, with 16 bases between them. CDR1 and CDR2 from the germline V gene are MGHRA and YSYEKL. This CDR3 comprises 15 residues. CDR3 sequence: CASSRTGAGNYEQYF. CDR3 bases: TGCGCCAGCAGCCGGACAGGCGCGGGGAACTACGAGCAGTACTTC.

This clonotype was counted ten times or more. J is TRBJ2-1 and V is TRBV4-3, with D uncertain. Germline V lookup: CDR1 LGHNA, CDR2 YSLEER. Trimming removed 0 bases from V and 7 bases from J, with 16 bases in between. There are 16 residues in the CDR3. CDR3 loop: CASSQDWRLLKNEQFF. The CDR3 DNA is TGCGCCAGCAGCCAAGATTGGCGACTGCTAAAAAATGAGCAGTTCTTC.

The chain joins TRBV6-2 or TRBV6-3 to TRBJ2-1; 14 nucleotides align to TRBD2. Germline V lookup: CDR1 MNHEY, CDR2 SVGEGT. The CDR3 runs 22 residues. With V trimmed by 4 bases and J by 0 bases, 17 bases remained unmatched. The CDR3 DNA sequence: TGTGCCAGCAGTTCACTTCAGCGGACTAGCGGGAGGCCCGGCGCCTCCTACAATGAGCAGTTCTTC. Protein sequence: CASSSLQRTSGRPGASYNEQFF.

This clonotype was detected only a few times. V is TRBV3-1 and J is TRBJ1-2, with 10 positions matching TRBD1. The CDR3 spans 14 residues. V lost 4 bases and J lost 6; bases outside the gene matches: 5. Germline loops: CDR1 LGHDT, CDR2 YNNKEL (reference sequence). In nucleotides, the CDR3 is TGTGCCAGCAGCCGAGCCGGGACAGGGGATGGCTACACCTTC. Amino acid sequence: CASSRAGTGDGYTF.

This clonotype came up many times. The chain is built from TRBV29-1 and TRBJ1-2, with D possibly being TRBD1 (5 bases). The CDR3 has 14 residues. Germline V gene lookup returns CDR1 SQVTM and CDR2 ANQGSEA. V gave up 0 bases and J gave up 4 bases, with 12 bases separating them. This CDR3 reads CSVEDTVQGYGYTF. The CDR3 coding sequence is TGCAGCGTTGAAGATACAGTCCAGGGCTATGGCTACACCTTC.

The gene calls are TRBV6-5 and TRBJ2-7; D not certain. Germline V lookup: CDR1 MNHEY, CDR2 SVGAGI. The germline V and J ends were trimmed by 0 bases and 2 bases, with 14 bases remaining between them. The CDR3 is made up of 16 amino acids. Written as DNA, the CDR3 is TGTGCCAGCAGTTACTCTTCCCTGGCAGGAACCTACGAGCAGTACTTC. Translation gives CASSYSSLAGTYEQYF.

V and J are TRBV6-5 and TRBJ2-7; tentative D call: TRBD2 (6 bases). Germline CDR1 and CDR2: MNHEY and SVGAGI. The length of the CDR3 is 14 residues. Trimming cost V 6 bases and J 2 bases, with 14 bases left between them. The CDR3 DNA reads TGTGCCAGCAGGTACCGGGACTGGGCCTACGAGCAGTACTTC. This gives the protein CASRYRDWAYEQYF.

V usage is TRBV28 and J usage is TRBJ1-5; D possibly corresponds to TRBD1 (5 bases). Germline assignment: CDR1 MDHEN and CDR2 SYDVKM. This CDR3 is 13 amino acids long. V was clipped by 9 bases and J by 5 bases, with 14 bases between them. Here the CDR3 reads CASEQGWDQPQHF. The CDR3 coding sequence is TGTGCCAGTGAGCAGGGTTGGGATCAGCCCCAGCATTTT.

In its sample, this clonotype was seen many times. The chain joins TRBV3-1 to TRBJ2-2, with D perhaps matching TRBD1 (6 bases). The CDR3 is 14 amino acids. CDR1 and CDR2 from the germline V gene are LGHDT and YNNKEL (reference sequence). Trimming cost V 2 bases and J 7 bases, with 11 bases left between them. The CDR3 nucleotides are TGTGCCAGCAGCCAACAGGACAGTCACGGGGAGCTGTTTTTT. This codes for CASSQQDSHGELFF.

This clonotype was observed a few times. The chain joins TRBV7-2 to TRBJ2-5; TRBD2 might be the D (6 bases). Germline loops: CDR1 SGHTA, CDR2 FQGNSA. V lost 4 bases and J 2 bases, leaving 11 bases between the germline ends. The CDR3 extends over 14 amino acids. CDR3 residues: CASSSGGAQETQYF. The CDR3 nucleotides read TGTGCCAGCAGCTCCGGGGGTGCTCAAGAGACCCAGTACTTC. Full variable domain (missing parts from reference TRBV7-2 and TRBJ2-5): GAGVSQSPSNKVTEKGKDVELRCDPISGHTALYWYRQSLGQGLEFLIYFQGNSAPDKSGLPSDRFSAERTGGSVSTLTIQRTQQEDSAVYLCASSSGGAQETQYFGPGTRLLVL.

J is TRBJ1-1 and V is TRBV12-3 or TRBV12-4; TRBD1 might be the D (5 bases). This CDR3 region has 11 residues. The V gene lost 4 bases and the J gene lost 11 bases, with 11 bases spanning the gap. The CDR3 loop is CASSSGSSAFF. CDR3 bases: TGTGCCAGCAGTTCAGGGTCGTCGGCTTTCTTT.